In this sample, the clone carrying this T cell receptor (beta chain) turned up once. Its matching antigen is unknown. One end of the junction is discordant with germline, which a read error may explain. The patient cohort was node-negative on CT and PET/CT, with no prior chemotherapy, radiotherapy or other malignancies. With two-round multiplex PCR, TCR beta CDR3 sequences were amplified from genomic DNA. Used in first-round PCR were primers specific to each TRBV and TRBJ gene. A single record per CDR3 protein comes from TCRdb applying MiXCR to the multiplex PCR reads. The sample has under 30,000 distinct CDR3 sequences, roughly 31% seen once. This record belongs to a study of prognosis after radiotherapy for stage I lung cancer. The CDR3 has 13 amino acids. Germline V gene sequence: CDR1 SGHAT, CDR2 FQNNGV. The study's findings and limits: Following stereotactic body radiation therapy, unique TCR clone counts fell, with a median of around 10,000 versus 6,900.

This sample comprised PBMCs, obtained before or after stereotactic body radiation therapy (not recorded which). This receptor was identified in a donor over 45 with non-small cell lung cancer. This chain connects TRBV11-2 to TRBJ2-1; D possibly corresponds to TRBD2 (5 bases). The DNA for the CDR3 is TGTGCCAGCAGCTTAGGGACTCCCGGTGAGCAGTCCTTC. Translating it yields CASSLGTPGEQSF.